This is a list of T cell receptor beta chains from one sample in a study of blood T cell repertoires in COVID-19. Some clones are missing from TCRdb's copy, which holds only in-frame ones; the method was immunoSEQ multiplex PCR. This sample has about 70,000 clones, with around 86% found just once. Sequencing used peripheral blood. These receptors were obtained from a human donor in a cohort sampled during active COVID-19. The CDR3 runs from the conserved cysteine through the conserved F or W. The D gene is left open where the match is weak. Part of the rows lack a size; the others show once, few, many or a class for expanded clones.

CDR3nt: TGCGCCAGCAGCTTGCTGGGCCCAGGGGATGGCTACACCTTC
CDR3aa: CASSLLGPGDGYTF
abundance: -
d_gene: -
v_gene: TRBV5-1
j_gene: TRBJ1-2

CDR3nt: TGTGCCAGCAGCTTGCTTAGCGATTTTCAGTTCTTC
CDR3aa: CASSLLSDFQFF
abundance: -
d_gene: -
v_gene: TRBV5-5
j_gene: TRBJ2-1

CDR3nt: TGTGCCAGCAGCTTGGGGCGCGGGGGGGCATCTTACACAGATACGCAGTATTTT
CDR3aa: CASSLGRGGASYTDTQYF
abundance: -
d_gene: TRBD2
v_gene: TRBV5-4
j_gene: TRBJ2-3

CDR3nt: TGCGCCAGCAGCTTGGATCAGGGGGTTCCCTACGAGCAGTACTTC
CDR3aa: CASSLDQGVPYEQYF
abundance: -
d_gene: TRBD1
v_gene: TRBV5-1
j_gene: TRBJ2-7

CDR3nt: TGTGCCAGCAGCTTCGTAGCGGTTGACAATGAGCAGTTCTTC
CDR3aa: CASSFVAVDNEQFF
abundance: -
d_gene: -
v_gene: TRBV5-4
j_gene: TRBJ2-1

CDR3nt: TGTGCCAGCATGACAGGGGGCTCTGGAAACACCATATATTTT
CDR3aa: CASMTGGSGNTIYF
abundance: -
d_gene: TRBD1
v_gene: TRBV6-5
j_gene: TRBJ1-3

CDR3nt: TGTGCCAGCAGTCCTGGGGACAGAAATAGTTCACCCCTCCACTTT
CDR3aa: CASSPGDRNSSPLHF
abundance: -
d_gene: TRBD1
v_gene: TRBV28
j_gene: TRBJ1-6

CDR3nt: TGTGCCAGCAGCTTGGCCCCCTCCCCGACAGGCGGCTATGGCTACACCTTC
CDR3aa: CASSLAPSPTGGYGYTF
abundance: -
d_gene: -
v_gene: TRBV7-2
j_gene: TRBJ1-2

CDR3nt: TGTGCCAGCACCCTCACAGGGGCTAACACTGAAGCTTTCTTT
CDR3aa: CASTLTGANTEAFF
abundance: once
d_gene: TRBD1
v_gene: TRBV6-5
j_gene: TRBJ1-1

CDR3nt: TGTGCCAGCAGCCCGACACGGACTAGCGGGGGGGCCACAGATACGCAGTATTTT
CDR3aa: CASSPTRTSGGATDTQYF
abundance: once
d_gene: TRBD2
v_gene: TRBV3-1/TRBV3-2
j_gene: TRBJ2-3

CDR3nt: TGCAGTGGTCGGGGAAACACTGAAGCTTTCTTT
CDR3aa: CSGRGNTEAFF
abundance: -
d_gene: -
v_gene: TRBV20-1
j_gene: TRBJ1-1